The clone carrying this T cell receptor beta chain came up a few times. As yet, its antigen is unknown. The time point denotes: patch test 2, 6 weeks after DPC sensitization. Treatment noted: therapeutic diphenylcyclopropenone sensitization with weekly scalp DPC. Via MiXCR, TCRdb re-called the RACE reads, giving one row per CDR3 protein. The sample shows over 100,000 distinct CDR3 sequences, about a tenth of them seen only once. Germline CDR1 and CDR2: SGHNT and YYREEE (reference sequence). The CDR3 has 14 residues. V shed 0 bases and J shed 2 bases, with 9 bases lying between them. The record originates from a study of human T cells and chemical hapten exposure. The wider study: For the roughly 23-week duration of the study, patients were given weekly doses of diphenylcyclopropenone on the scalp.

Study-level results: Expanded TCRs showed more large CDR3 clusters than pre-sensitization or healthy control sets.

The chain has TRBV5-4 and TRBJ2-7; no definite D call. This clonotype was obtained from a woman aged 40 to 50 with alopecia areata. Some clones in this sample may be carry-over from other donors' samples. The sample in question was whole blood, obtained in connection with sensitization to the hapten diphenylcyclopropenone (DPC). The CDR3 region has the DNA TGTGCCAGCAGCTTGGGTACGCAACCCTACGAGCAGTACTTC. Residues: CASSLGTQPYEQYF.